This paragraph reports one TCR beta chain. The entry originates in a study of blood T cell repertoires in COVID-19. The overall study: Researchers got acute and convalescent COVID-19 samples from the United States, Italy and Spain. PBMCs, B-cell-depleted T cells, or T cells provided the cDNA or gDNA that made up the material.

This table comes from immunoSEQ multiplex PCR, and its TCRdb copy is limited to in-frame clones, with some not included. The sample yields fewer than 350,000 clones, 89% seen once. Sequencing input: PBMCs or T cells enriched from blood (not recorded which). The sequence derives from a man in his fifties or sixties who had recovered from COVID-19.

The CDR3 region has the DNA TGCGCCAGCAGCTTGGATGGGACAGGGAGTCAGCCCCAGCATTTT. Translation gives CASSLDGTGSQPQHF. The gene calls are TRBV5-1 and TRBJ1-5, with TRBD1 matching over 9 bases. The V gene end was trimmed by 0 bases and the J gene end by 6 bases; junction bases not matched to a gene: 4. The germline V gene encodes CDR1 SGHRS and CDR2 YFSETQ. CDR3 length: 15 residues.